Ten or more counts support the clone carrying this TCR beta chain. Antigen unknown. Ophthalmopathy in the patients scored at least 3 on Clinical Activity Score and at least 4 on NOSPECS grade, lasting under 3 months. In making diagnoses, clinical symptoms, serum thyroxine and TRAb, thyroid ultrasound and orbital computed tomography were all used. The PBMCs were taken from around 9 ml of fresh peripheral blood. These data originate in a study of T cells in Graves' hyperthyroidism and ophthalmopathy. The CDR3 totals 15 residues. Germline values: CDR1 DFQATT, CDR2 SNEGSKA (reference sequence). V lost 0 bases and J lost 4; bases outside the gene matches: 7. General study results and limits: By a 13 V-J model, ophthalmopathy was set apart from stable hyperthyroidism.

Amplification of TCR beta CDR3 regions was performed using RNA transcripts as template. RT-PCR in the first round (using the HTBI primer set) targeted the TCR CDR3. TCRdb re-analysed the multiplex PCR reads in MiXCR, keeping a single row per CDR3 protein. The sample has approximately 430,000 distinct CDR3 sequences; about 15% are singletons. Sequencing was done on a sample of blood. This receptor was identified in a man aged 18 to 29 with Graves' ophthalmopathy. V is TRBV20-1 and J is TRBJ2-7, with 9 bases identical to TRBD2. In DNA form, the CDR3 reads TGCAGTGCTAGAGATCGAGCGACTAGCGGTTACGAGCAGTACTTC. This translates into CSARDRATSGYEQYF.